The 9 T cell receptor beta chains listed next were all sequenced from one sample in a study of T cell repertoires and HLA-DP antigens. Data came from immunoSEQ multiplex PCR; TCRdb stores just in-frame clones and leaves some out. The sample includes about 73,000 clones, about 82% of them seen just once. Their antigens remain unidentified. Sequencing was performed on CD4+ T cells from PBMCs. The source is a man aged 60 to 69 in good health and CMV-seronegative.

V and J are TRBV30 and TRBJ2-5, with 9 bases fitting TRBD2. From germline, CDR1 is GTSNPN and CDR2 SVGIG (reference sequence). The CDR3 covers 15 residues. After removal of 1 base from V and 4 bases from J, the junction contained 7 bases not matched to a gene. CDR3 sequence (DNA): TGTGCCTGGAGTGAATTCAAGACTAGCGGAGAGACCCAGTACTTC. Translation gives CAWSEFKTSGETQYF.

The rearrangement joins TRBV5-8 to TRBJ2-1, with 11 bases lining up with TRBD1. The CDR3 totals 16 residues. Germline loops: CDR1 SGHTS, CDR2 YDEGEE. Trimming took 3 bases from V and 3 from J; bases not matched to a gene: 5. The CDR3 sequence: CASSSRTGGSYNEQFF. CDR3 bases: TGTGCCAGCAGCTCAAGGACAGGGGGCAGCTACAATGAGCAGTTCTTC. The complete variable domain, with remaining parts taken from reference TRBV5-8 and TRBJ2-1, reads EAGVTQSPTHLIKTRGQQATLRCSPISGHTSVYWYQQALGLGLQFLLWYDEGEERNRGNFPPRFSGRQFPNYSSELNVNALELEDSALYLCASSSRTGGSYNEQFFGPGTRLTVL.

CDR3 residues: CASSLAGDRRAKLFF. In DNA form, the CDR3 reads TGCGCCAGCAGCTTGGCCGGTGACAGACGCGCAAAACTGTTTTTT. This rearrangement joins TRBV5-1 to TRBJ1-4, with D tentatively TRBD1 (5 bases). In germline, CDR1 is SGHRS, CDR2 YFSETQ. The CDR3 length is 15 residues. The V gene lost 0 bases and the J gene lost 10 bases, with 16 bases spanning the gap. Supplemented by reference TRBV5-1 and TRBJ1-4, the full variable domain reads KAGVTQTPRYLIKTRGQQVTLSCSPISGHRSVSWYQQTPGQGLQFLFEYFSETQRNKGNFPGRFSGRQFSNSRSEMNVSTLELGDSALYLCASSLAGDRRAKLFFGSGTQLSVL.

V is TRBV7-8 and J is TRBJ2-5; D gene uncertain. The CDR3 has 15 residues. Deletions cut 1 base from V and 0 bases from J, with 9 bases between. From germline, CDR1 is SGHVS and CDR2 FQNEAQ. CDR3: CASSLGQFHQETQYF. CDR3 sequence (DNA): TGTGCCAGCAGCTTAGGGCAGTTTCACCAAGAGACCCAGTACTTC.

The chain recombines TRBV4-3 with TRBJ1-5; a weak D match, TRBD1 (5 bases). This CDR3 spans 15 amino acids. Germline CDR1 and CDR2: LGHNA and YSLEER. V lost 0 bases, J lost 7 bases, and 13 bases lay in between. CDR3 protein: CASSQDSGRGQPQHF. CDR3 DNA: TGCGCCAGCAGCCAAGATTCGGGACGTGGACAGCCCCAGCATTTT.

J is TRBJ1-6 and V is TRBV19; D unclear. Germline CDR1 reads LNHDA; CDR2 reads SQIVND (reference sequence). The CDR3 loop spans 14 amino acids. V was clipped by 0 bases and J by 9 bases, with 9 bases between them. The CDR3 region is CASSIEGWASPLHF. The CDR3 DNA is TGTGCCAGTAGTATAGAGGGCTGGGCTTCACCCCTCCACTTT.

This clone was counted a single time. The rearrangement links TRBV2 to TRBJ1-1; D is unresolved. V was cut by 4 bases and J by 7 bases, with 19 bases left in between. The CDR3 runs 15 residues. Germline CDR1 SNHLY, CDR2 FYNNEI. The CDR3 DNA sequence: TGTGCCAGCAGTGTGGGCTTGGGCCCTGTCAGTGAAGCTTTCTTT. Its protein product is CASSVGLGPVSEAFF. The variable domain in full, completed from reference TRBV2 and TRBJ1-1, reads EPEVTQTPSHQVTQMGQEVILRCVPISNHLYFYWYRQILGQKVEFLVSFYNNEISEKSEIFDDQFSVERPDGSNFTLKIRSTKLEDSAMYFCASSVGLGPVSEAFFGQGTRLTVV.

This clone was recorded only once. The chain employs TRBV6-1 and TRBJ1-4; 7 bases fit TRBD1. The germline CDR1 and CDR2 sequences are MNHNS and SASEGT. The CDR3 spans 13 residues. After removal of 8 bases from V and 3 bases from J, the junction contained 3 bases not matched to a gene. In DNA form, the CDR3 reads TGTGCCAGCGGGGGGACAGCTAATGAAAAACTGTTTTTT. This sequence encodes CASGGTANEKLFF.

The V call is TRBV30, the J call TRBJ2-3, with 8 positions matching TRBD2. Germline CDR1 GTSNPN, CDR2 SVGIG (reference sequence). This CDR3 comprises 15 residues. V dropped 5 bases and J dropped 4; count of bases not matched to a gene: 11. The CDR3 here is CAWGILAGGPDTQYF. The CDR3 DNA is TGTGCCTGGGGTATTCTAGCGGGCGGGCCAGATACGCAGTATTTT.